This T cell receptor (beta chain) derives from a study of T cells in Graves' hyperthyroidism and ophthalmopathy. This CDR3 spans 14 amino acids. The V and J ends lost 3 bases and 4 bases, in that order; junction bases with no gene match: 4. Germline V gene sequence: CDR1 MDHEN, CDR2 SYDVKM. There were TCR beta CDR3 regions amplified from RNA transcripts. Initially, a first-round RT-PCR of the TCR CDR3 employed the HTBI primer set. TCRdb independently ran MiXCR on the multiplex PCR reads; one entry per CDR3 protein. The sample has hundreds of thousands of distinct CDR3 sequences; roughly 18% are singletons. General observations from the study: Also found in blood were most expanded thyroid clonotypes above 0.001. Ophthalmopathy got predicted by the model a median approximately six months before its onset.

This clonotype has a handful of counts. Its target is not known. The chain carries TRBV28 and TRBJ1-2, with TRBD1 identical over 8 bases. The sequencing input was blood. The TCR originated in a woman younger than 30 with Graves' ophthalmopathy. This CDR3 reads CASSFSGGSYGYTF. CDR3 DNA: TGTGCCAGCAGTTTCTCAGGGGGCAGCTATGGCTACACCTTC.